Given below is one T cell receptor (beta chain) in context. This sample was taken from a study of blood T cell repertoires in COVID-19. The V and J ends lost 5 bases and 0 bases respectively, with 14 bases between them. Per germline, CDR1 MNHEY and CDR2 SMNVEV (reference sequence). CDR3 length: 15 residues. Method: immunoSEQ multiplex PCR; TCRdb's copy keeps in-frame clones and lacks some. The data show 300,000 to 350,000 clones, with around 87% seen just once and 3.5% to 4.5% held by the top ten. Sequencing was performed on PBMCs or T cells enriched from blood (not recorded which). The source is a woman under 30 with acute COVID-19. The rearrangement uses TRBV27 and TRBJ2-7, with D possibly matching TRBD1 (6 bases). The CDR3 coding sequence is TGTGCCAGCAGTGCCTCCCGGGACAACTCCTACGAGCAGTACTTC. Translating gives CASSASRDNSYEQYF.